Presented here are 8 T cell receptor beta chains from one specimen sequenced in a study of blood T cell repertoires in COVID-19. Data came from immunoSEQ multiplex PCR; TCRdb stores just in-frame clones and leaves some out. The sample lists 170,000 or so clones; roughly 88% were seen once. The sequencing input was PBMCs or T cells enriched from blood (not recorded which). All receptors derive from a young woman who had recovered from COVID-19.

The rearrangement uses TRBV27 and TRBJ2-7; D remains unclear. The CDR3 is 14 amino acids. The germline V and J ends were trimmed by 1 base and 3 bases, with 10 bases remaining between them. Germline V gene data show CDR1 as MNHEY and CDR2 as SMNVEV (reference sequence). CDR3 protein: CASSLYPSGYEQYF. The CDR3 DNA reads TGTGCCAGCAGTTTATACCCCTCAGGCTACGAGCAGTACTTC.

The chain employs TRBV24-1 and TRBJ2-2; D may be TRBD2 (6 bases). V gave up 7 bases and J gave up 3 bases, with 14 bases separating them. This CDR3 is 15 amino acids long. The V gene's germline CDR1 is KGHDR and CDR2 SFDVKD. CDR3 sequence (DNA): TGTGCCACCAGGACCGGGACTGCAGACACCGGGGAGCTGTTTTTT. Amino acids: CATRTGTADTGELFF.

The CDR3, as DNA: TGCAGCGTTGGGGAGAGGGCAACTAATGAAAAACTGTTTTTT. Residues: CSVGERATNEKLFF. V usage is TRBV29-1 and J usage is TRBJ1-4; D call uncertain. CDR3 length: 14 residues. CDR1 and CDR2 from the germline V gene are SQVTM and ANQGSEA. The germline V and J ends were trimmed by 4 bases and 0 bases, with 9 bases remaining between them.

This clone has only a few counts. The chain has TRBV11-2 and TRBJ1-6; unclear D gene. This CDR3 is built from 14 residues. V dropped 4 bases and J dropped 9 bases, with 13 bases sitting between them. CDR1 SGHAT and CDR2 FQNNGV come from the germline V gene. CDR3 sequence reads: CASSSSGGSSPLHF. CDR3 DNA: TGTGCCAGCAGCTCTAGCGGAGGGAGTTCACCCCTCCACTTT.

The chain links TRBV7-2 to TRBJ1-2, with 7 bases identical to TRBD1. The J segment lost 5 bases and the V segment lost 1 base, leaving 4 bases of the junction unmatched. The germline gives CDR1 SGHTA, CDR2 FQGNSA. CDR3 length: 14 amino acids. Here the CDR3 DNA reads TGTGCCAGCAGCTTAGTCGGGACAGAGTATGGCTACACCTTC. Amino acids: CASSLVGTEYGYTF.

J is TRBJ2-7 and V is TRBV19; no clear D. The germline V gene has CDR1 LNHDA and CDR2 SQIVND (reference sequence). The V gene lost 1 base and the J gene lost 6 bases, with 13 bases spanning the gap. The CDR3 covers 14 residues. For the CDR3, the DNA is TGTGCCAGTAGTATAGGTGGGCTTTTGGGCGAGCAGTACTTC. This codes for CASSIGGLLGEQYF.

The chain couples TRBV9 to TRBJ1-5; 9 bases are shared with TRBD1. The germline V gene encodes CDR1 SGDLS and CDR2 YYNGEE. The length of the CDR3 is 15 residues. V shed 3 bases, J shed 7 bases, and the junction held 8 bases outside the gene matches. The CDR3 sequence is CASSAAGQGSQPQHF. CDR3 in DNA: TGTGCCAGCAGCGCCGCCGGACAGGGGTCCCAGCCCCAGCATTTT. The full variable domain, in which reference TRBV9 and TRBJ1-5 provide the parts outside the CDR3, is DSGVTQTPKHLITATGQRVTLRCSPRSGDLSVYWYQQSLDQGLQFLIQYYNGEERAKGNILERFSAQQFPDLHSELNLSSLELGDSALYFCASSAAGQGSQPQHFGDGTRLSIL.

The CDR3 DNA reads as TGTGCCAGCAGTCCACCACTAGCGGGAGGCACAGATACGCAGTATTTT. Its protein is CASSPPLAGGTDTQYF. The chain combines TRBV28 with TRBJ2-3, with 11 bases lining up with TRBD2. V lost 5 bases and J lost 1; bases outside the gene matches: 5. The CDR3 length is 16 residues. Germline assignment: CDR1 MDHEN and CDR2 SYDVKM.